These T cell receptor beta chains were read from a single sample in a study of TIL therapy for anti-PD-1-resistant metastatic lung cancer. Only in-frame clones appear in the TCRdb table, and some are missing; sequencing was by immunoSEQ multiplex PCR. The repertoire consists of 45,000 to 75,000 clones, with about two thirds occurring once and the leading ten covering over 6.5%. The material sequenced was blood, taken at baseline. These receptors were taken from a person between 30 and 80 years old with non-small cell lung cancer. Each CDR3 is given with its conserved first and last residue. Fields, in order: V gene, CDR3 protein.

TRBV5-1,CASSTDTGGNEKLFF
TRBV28,CASLINTEAFF
TRBV30,CAWSLAGLYEQYF
TRBV6-5,CASSVNRNGGQHF
TRBV5-1,CASSPRTGWTDTQYF
TRBV7-2,CASSFQRNTIYF
TRBV5-1,CASSLPGRTYEQYF
TRBV6-1,CASSDQAYSGNTIYF
TRBV27,CASRRIRTGGEAFF
TRBV5-1,CASSSRQGLGTDTQYF
TRBV10-3,CAIGGGGATPSTGELFF
TRBV14,CASSHQKEGALDGYTF
TRBV5-4,CASSLRTSEETQYF
TRBV30,CASTNLPPSGRFYEQYF
TRBV16,CASRGLANTGELFF
TRBV7-9,CAGVDIEVGGANVLTF
TRBV5-1,CASSPGTAHSNQPQHF
TRBV11-2,CASSSPKNTEAFF
TRBV9,CASSVNRQETQYF
TRBV19,CASSASASNTEAFF
TRBV5-4,CASSLDEGGESEAFF
TRBV30,CAWSVPRAGGPPYEQYF
TRBV5-1,CASSFLTGPNEKLFF
TRBV28,CASWDSYNEQFF
TRBV6-1,CASSESRGADDGYTF
TRBV28,CASAYPGNIQYF
TRBV2,CASSEALQPWNEQFF
TRBV7-9,CASSFKRRVGGNIQYF
TRBV6-1,CASSGTGEEFGYTF
TRBV6-1,CASIFAGNQPQHF
TRBV11-1,CASSPLGGTTGELFF
TRBV9,CASGRDSLNEQFF
TRBV5-1,CASSFGLTNEQFF
TRBV7-2,CASSFSGGSYNEQFF
TRBV11-2,CASGLAGETQYF
TRBV18,CASSPAPESNQPQHF
TRBV19,CASSMGAPNTEAFF
TRBV2,CASRTVPYEQYF
TRBV5-1,CASSLRGNSNTEAFF
TRBV5-4,CASSSPRQETQYF
TRBV28,CASSLYLAGGSFGEQYF
TRBV7-2,CASSLISGGANVLTF
TRBV30,CAWSVIGGEDTQYF
TRBV6-1,CASSETGARNIQYF
TRBV6-5,CASSYGWDTQYF
TRBV9,CASSVDGRSNEKLFF
TRBV11-2,CASSLESRVHEQFF
TRBV6-1,CASSEEAEGSWRGWNQPQHF
TRBV2,CASRFETGANYGYTF
TRBV5-1,CASSLISGQSYNEQFF